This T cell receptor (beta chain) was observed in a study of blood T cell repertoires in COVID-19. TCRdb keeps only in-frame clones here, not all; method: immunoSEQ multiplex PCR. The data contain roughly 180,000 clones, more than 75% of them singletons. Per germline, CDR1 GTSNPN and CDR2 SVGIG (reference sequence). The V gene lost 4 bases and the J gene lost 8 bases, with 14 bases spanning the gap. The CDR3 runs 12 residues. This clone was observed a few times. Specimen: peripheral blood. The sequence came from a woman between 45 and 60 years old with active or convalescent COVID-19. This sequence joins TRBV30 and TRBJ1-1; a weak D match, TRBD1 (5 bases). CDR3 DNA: TGTGCCTGGAAGGGACTTTATTCCGAAGCTTTCTTT. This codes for CAWKGLYSEAFF.